The 24 T cell receptor beta chains below come from one sample, sequenced in a study of beta chain features in type 1 diabetes. Study conclusions and caveats: Moderate yet significant TCRB CDR3 shortening was seen in Type 1 diabetes patients in all four CD4+ subsets.

Antigens of these TCRs are unknown. TCRB transcripts that were expressed got sequenced, as all of the isolated RNA had been reverse transcribed. The method was immunoSEQ multiplex PCR; TCRdb's version includes in-frame clones alone and lacks a portion of them. The sample has about 660,000 clones, roughly an eighth seen once. The sequenced sample consisted of naive CD4+ T cells from blood. These receptors were obtained from a man between 18 and 29 years old with type 1 diabetes.

This clone appeared a few times. The V gene is TRBV9, the J gene TRBJ1-1; tentatively, D is TRBD1 (5 bases). The germline CDR1 and CDR2 sequences are SGDLS and YYNGEE. The germline V and J ends were trimmed by 0 bases and 1 base, with 10 bases remaining between them. The CDR3 is made up of 15 amino acids. In DNA form, the CDR3 reads TGTGCCAGCAGCGTAGGGGGAGGGGCGAACACTGAAGCTTTCTTT. Translating it yields CASSVGGGANTEAFF.

The chain carries TRBV7-9 and TRBJ1-1; D remains unclear. The CDR3 is 13 amino acids. Trimming shortened V by 5 bases and J by 7 bases, and 14 bases separated the two germline ends. Germline CDR1 and CDR2: SEHNR and FQNEAQ (reference sequence). CDR3 sequence (DNA): TGTGCCAGCAGCCCGACTGAAGCTAGTGAAGCTTTCTTT. This gives the protein CASSPTEASEAFF.

This clone was counted a few times. The CDR3 loop reads CSVEVTAQETQYF. CDR3 nucleotide sequence: TGCAGCGTTGAAGTCACGGCTCAAGAGACCCAGTACTTC. This chain uses TRBV29-1 with TRBJ2-5; D remains unclear. Per the germline V gene, CDR1 is SQVTM and CDR2 is ANQGSEA. Trimming removed 1 base at V and 2 bases at J, with 8 bases between. The length of the CDR3 is 13 residues.

Only a few counts were recorded for this clone. This sample also contains other DNA sequences that code for the same CDR3. The gene calls are TRBV30 and TRBJ1-1, with unresolved D. V was cut by 3 bases and J by 4 bases, with 6 bases left in between. The length of the CDR3 is 11 residues. Germline V lookup: CDR1 GTSNPN, CDR2 SVGIG (reference sequence). Written as DNA, the CDR3 is TGTGCCTGGAGCAGGAGCACTGAAGCTTTCTTT. Translated: CAWSRSTEAFF.

This clone occurred a few times. This chain joins TRBV29-1 and TRBJ2-5; 7 nucleotides match TRBD1. Gene TRBJ2-7 matches the end of the DNA better, so the J call may be wrong. The CDR3 has 13 residues. Germline V gene sequence: CDR1 SQVTM, CDR2 ANQGSEA. The CDR3 region is CSVRQGPSYEQYF. Written as DNA, the CDR3 is TGCAGCGTCAGACAGGGTCCCTCCTACGAGCAGTACTTC.

The chain couples TRBV30 to TRBJ1-2, with D uncertain. Germline CDR1 GTSNPN, CDR2 SVGIG (reference sequence). The CDR3 runs to 15 residues. The V end was cut by 2 bases, the J end by 5 bases, with 18 bases between. The CDR3 DNA sequence: TGTGCCTGGAGTAGACGGCGCGCCGTCTCATATGGCTACACCTTC. It codes for CAWSRRRAVSYGYTF. The full variable domain, in which reference TRBV30 and TRBJ1-2 provide the parts outside the CDR3, is SQTIHQWPATLVQPVGSPLSLECTVEGTSNPNLYWYRQAAGRGLQLLFYSVGIGQISSEVPQNLSASRPQDRQFILSSKKLLLSDSGFYLCAWSRRRAVSYGYTFGSGTRLTVV.

This chain links TRBV30 with TRBJ1-1; D might be TRBD1 (5 bases). The V end lost 4 bases, the J end lost 0 bases, and 15 bases lay between the germline ends. Germline V gene data show CDR1 as GTSNPN and CDR2 as SVGIG (reference sequence). There are 15 residues in the CDR3. In DNA form, the CDR3 reads TGTGCCTGGATCTCCCCCCGGGGGATGAACACTGAAGCTTTCTTT. This translates into CAWISPRGMNTEAFF.

The DNA of the CDR3 is TGTGCCAGCAGCTATCCAGGGGGTATGGGGGACACTGAAGCTTTCTTT. Translating it yields CASSYPGGMGDTEAFF. J is TRBJ1-1 and V is TRBV7-9, with TRBD1 matching over 7 bases. After removal of 4 bases from V and 3 bases from J, the junction contained 11 bases not matched to a gene. CDR1 and CDR2 (germline): SEHNR, FQNEAQ (reference sequence). CDR3 size: 16 residues.

The CDR3 DNA reads as TGTGCCAGCAGGGACAGGGCAGGCACAGATACGCAGTATTTT. Protein: CASRDRAGTDTQYF. V is TRBV28 and J is TRBJ2-3; 8 nucleotides agree with TRBD1. The trim removed 6 bases at V and 1 base at J, leaving 3 bases unmatched. This CDR3 comprises 14 residues. Germline CDR1 MDHEN, CDR2 SYDVKM. Using reference TRBV28 and TRBJ2-3 for the parts outside the CDR3, the full variable domain is DVKVTQSSRYLVKRTGEKVFLECVQDMDHENMFWYRQDPGLGLRLIYFSYDVKMKEKGDIPEGYSVSREKKERFSLILESASTNQTSMYLCASRDRAGTDTQYFGPGTRLTVL.

The rearrangement links TRBV7-9 to TRBJ1-6; 8 bases fit TRBD1. V dropped 8 bases and J dropped 9; count of bases not matched to a gene: 12. Germline assignment: CDR1 SEHNR and CDR2 FQNEAQ (reference sequence). This CDR3 contains 15 residues. CDR3 sequence reads: CASGGTGSVGSPLHF. CDR3 in DNA: TGTGCCAGCGGGGGGACAGGTTCTGTAGGTTCACCCCTCCACTTT. Supplemented by reference TRBV7-9 and TRBJ1-6, the full variable domain reads DTGVSQNPRHKITKRGQNVTFRCDPISEHNRLYWYRQTLGQGPEFLTYFQNEAQLEKSRLLSDRFSAERPKGSFSTLEIQRTEQGDSAMYLCASGGTGSVGSPLHFGNGTRLTVT.

This clone has more than one count but fewer than ten. The J gene is TRBJ2-3, the V gene TRBV4-1, with 9 bases aligning to TRBD2. The junction had 6 bases not matched to a gene; V was cut back by 0 bases and J by 2 bases. The CDR3 is 17 amino acids. Germline assignment: CDR1 MGHRA and CDR2 YSYEKL. This chain's CDR3 is CASSQEFLAGSTDTQYF. The CDR3 DNA reads TGCGCCAGCAGCCAAGAATTCCTAGCGGGATCCACAGATACGCAGTATTTT.

This clone was counted only a few times. CDR3 region: CASSLGQGQGQPQHF. The CDR3 bases are TGTGCCAGCAGCTTAGGTCAGGGTCAGGGTCAGCCCCAGCATTTT. The chain couples TRBV7-8 to TRBJ1-5; D possibly corresponds to TRBD1 (5 bases). Germline V lookup: CDR1 SGHVS, CDR2 FQNEAQ. Trimming took 1 base from V and 6 from J, leaving 13 bases between them. CDR3 size: 15 residues. The variable domain in full, with the rest retrieved from reference TRBV7-8 and TRBJ1-5, is GAGVSQSPRYKVAKRGQDVALRCDPISGHVSLFWYQQALGQGPEFLTYFQNEAQLDKSGLPSDRFFAERPEGSVSTLKIQRTQQEDSAVYLCASSLGQGQGQPQHFGDGTRLSIL.

This clone was seen a handful of times. The chain employs TRBV29-1 and TRBJ1-1; D possibly corresponds to TRBD1 (5 bases). The germline gives CDR1 SQVTM, CDR2 ANQGSEA. The V end was cut by 4 bases, the J end by 8 bases, with 17 bases between. The CDR3 contains 13 residues. Here the CDR3 DNA reads TGCAGCGTTGTCAGGGTACGGGGGACCGAAGCTTTCTTT. Translated, it gives CSVVRVRGTEAFF. The complete variable domain, with remaining parts taken from reference TRBV29-1 and TRBJ1-1, reads SAVISQKPSRDICQRGTSLTIQCQVDSQVTMMFWYRQQPGQSLTLIATANQGSEATYESGFVIDKFPISRPNLTFSTLTVSNMSPEDSSIYLCSVVRVRGTEAFFGQGTRLTVV.

A few counts support this clone. The chain carries TRBV28 and TRBJ1-1, with D possibly being TRBD1 (5 bases). The CDR3 has 16 residues. V shed 4 bases and J shed 0 bases, with 15 bases lying between them. The germline V gene encodes CDR1 MDHEN and CDR2 SYDVKM. CDR3 residues: CASSSPGRLMNTEAFF. The CDR3 bases are TGTGCCAGCAGTTCCCCGGGACGGCTAATGAACACTGAAGCTTTCTTT.

In this sample, this clone turned up a few times. Other nucleotide sequences in the sample specify the same CDR3. CDR3 sequence reads: CASSLGRTYEQYF. CDR3 coding DNA: TGTGCCAGCAGCTTAGGCCGAACCTACGAGCAGTACTTC. This chain connects TRBV7-2 to TRBJ2-7; D call uncertain. CDR1 SGHTA and CDR2 FQGNSA come from the germline V gene. The CDR3 runs to 13 residues. The ends were cut back, 1 base at V and 2 bases at J, with 6 bases in the middle.

The genes are TRBV28 and TRBJ1-6; 9 bases line up with TRBD1. The length of the CDR3 is 14 residues. Germline V CDR1 and CDR2: MDHEN, SYDVKM. V lost 7 bases to trimming and J lost 6 bases; unmatched junction nucleotides: 4. CDR3 coding DNA: TGTGCCAGCATATCGGGACAGGGTAATTCACCCCTCCACTTT. This translates into CASISGQGNSPLHF.

V and J are TRBV19 and TRBJ1-4, with D hard to call. The germline V gene encodes CDR1 LNHDA and CDR2 SQIVND (reference sequence). This CDR3 has 13 amino acids. V shed 6 bases and J shed 3 bases, with 8 bases lying between them. The CDR3 nucleotides are TGTGCCAGTAGGAGGACGTCTAATGAAAAACTGTTTTTT. This gives the protein CASRRTSNEKLFF.

This clone came up a few times. At the DNA level, this CDR3 is encoded by other sequences in the same sample as well. This chain uses TRBV4-1 with TRBJ2-7, with 9 bases that match TRBD1. Per germline, CDR1 MGHRA and CDR2 YSYEKL. J gave up 0 bases and V 4 bases, and 4 bases lay outside the gene matches. The CDR3 is 15 amino acids. CDR3 amino acids: CASSRGQGPSYEQYF. The CDR3, as DNA: TGCGCCAGCAGCCGGGGACAGGGTCCCTCCTACGAGCAGTACTTC.

As to this clone: No DNA is shown, since the ends of the CDR3 on it are uncertain; the CDR3 is the one TCRdb lists. The chain links TRBV2 to TRBJ2-1; TRBD1 reflects the table's D call only, with no check against the DNA. CDR1 SNHLY and CDR2 FYNNEI come from the germline V gene. The CDR3 contains 13 residues when both ends are counted. The CDR3 region is CASSEVGQGIKFF.

There are a few counts of this clone. This sequence joins TRBV30 and TRBJ1-5, with a possible D match to TRBD1 (5 bases). The CDR3 covers 14 residues. Germline CDR1 GTSNPN, CDR2 SVGIG (reference sequence). Trimming left V 5 bases short and J 0 bases short, with 11 bases between. CDR3 nucleotide sequence: TGTGCCTGGGGTCGGGACCATAGCAATCAGCCCCAGCATTTT. It specifies CAWGRDHSNQPQHF.

The chain links TRBV7-3 to TRBJ1-2; D is unclear. The germline V gene encodes CDR1 SGHTA and CDR2 FQGTGA. This CDR3 contains 13 residues. V was shortened by 4 bases and J by 8 bases, with 14 bases between the two germline ends. The CDR3 DNA reads as TGTGCCAGCAGCTCGCCTAGCGAAGGCGGCTACACCTTC. Amino acids: CASSSPSEGGYTF.

The chain joins TRBV13 to TRBJ1-2; TRBD1 matches 7 bases. The CDR3 is 14 amino acids. The junction had 7 bases not matched to a gene; V was cut back by 1 base and J by 8 bases. Germline-derived CDR1 and CDR2 are PRHDT and FYEKMQ (reference sequence). Here the CDR3 reads CASSLVDRAEGYTF. In nucleotides, the CDR3 is TGTGCCAGCAGCTTAGTCGACAGGGCGGAAGGCTACACCTTC.

CDR3 sequence reads: CASLAAGANVLTF. The CDR3 DNA is TGTGCCAGCCTGGCGGCTGGGGCCAACGTCCTGACTTTC. The chain uses TRBV2 and TRBJ2-6; D is unclear. Deletions cut 8 bases from V and 2 bases from J, with 7 bases between. The length of the CDR3 is 13 residues. Germline V gene sequence: CDR1 SNHLY, CDR2 FYNNEI.

The genes are TRBV2 and TRBJ1-5; TRBD1 aligns across 11 bases. This CDR3 region has 14 residues. Germline lookup yields CDR1 SNHLY and CDR2 FYNNEI. The ends lost 7 bases at V and 4 bases at J; junction bases unmatched: 3. CDR3 bases: TGTGCCAGCACCGGGACAGGGGGTAATCAGCCCCAGCATTTT. Its protein product is CASTGTGGNQPQHF.